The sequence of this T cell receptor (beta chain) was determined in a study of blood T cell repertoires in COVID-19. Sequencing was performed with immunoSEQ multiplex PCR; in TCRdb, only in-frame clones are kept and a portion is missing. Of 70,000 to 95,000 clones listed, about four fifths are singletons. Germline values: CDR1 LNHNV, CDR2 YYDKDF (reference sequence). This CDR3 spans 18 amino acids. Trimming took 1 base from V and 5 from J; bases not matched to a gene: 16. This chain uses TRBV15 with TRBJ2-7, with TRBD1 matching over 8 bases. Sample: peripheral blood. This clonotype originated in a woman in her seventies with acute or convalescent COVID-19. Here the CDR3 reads CATSRAPGRLRGLHEQYF. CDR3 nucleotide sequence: TGTGCCACCAGCAGAGCACCCGGAAGACTCAGGGGGCTCCACGAGCAGTACTTC.